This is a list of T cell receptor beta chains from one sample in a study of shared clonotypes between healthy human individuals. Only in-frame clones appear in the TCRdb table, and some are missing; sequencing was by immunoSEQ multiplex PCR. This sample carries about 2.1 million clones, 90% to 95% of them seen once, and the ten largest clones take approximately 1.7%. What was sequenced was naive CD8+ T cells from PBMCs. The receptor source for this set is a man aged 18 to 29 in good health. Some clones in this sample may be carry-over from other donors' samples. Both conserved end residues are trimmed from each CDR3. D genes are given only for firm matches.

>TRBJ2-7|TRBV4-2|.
ASSQTDSREQY
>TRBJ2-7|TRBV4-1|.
ASSRPGDLRSTYEQY
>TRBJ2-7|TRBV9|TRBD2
ASSPRTSGGYEQY
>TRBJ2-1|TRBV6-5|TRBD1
ASSTGDRAYNEQF
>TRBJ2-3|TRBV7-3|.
ASSPGKRTDTQY
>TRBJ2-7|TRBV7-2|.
ASRGGLAYEQY
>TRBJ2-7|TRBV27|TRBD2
ASSFGTSGSYEQY
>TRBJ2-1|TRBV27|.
ASSLSDVSEQF
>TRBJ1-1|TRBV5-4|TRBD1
ASSLDRGTMNTEAF
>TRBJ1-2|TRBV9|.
ASSVGVAINYGYT
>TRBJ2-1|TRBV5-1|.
ASSSVYNEQF
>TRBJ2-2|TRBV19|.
ASSQLGPGELF
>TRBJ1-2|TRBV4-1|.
ASSQEPGSNYGYT
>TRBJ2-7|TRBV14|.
ASSQDPGHRVYQQLYEQY
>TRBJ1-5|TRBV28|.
ASSLSGGNQPQH
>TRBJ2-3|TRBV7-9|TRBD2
ASSPGTSGNTDTQY
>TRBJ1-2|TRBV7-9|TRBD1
ASSFLRGTGIILGGYT
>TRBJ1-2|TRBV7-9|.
ASSLGGLPPLT
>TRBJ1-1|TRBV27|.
ASSFPTMNTEAF
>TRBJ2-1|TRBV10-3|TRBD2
AISELLASEQF
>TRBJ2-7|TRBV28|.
ASSFGPPGTPYEQY
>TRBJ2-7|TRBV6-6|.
ASSYDSAKRVYEQY
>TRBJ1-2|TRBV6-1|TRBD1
ASRGGTGENYGYT
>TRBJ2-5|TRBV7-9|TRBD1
ASSPRSGQGFRETQY
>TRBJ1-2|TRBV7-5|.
ARSSQQGSLGYT
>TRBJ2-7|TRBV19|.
ASSIQVDYEQY
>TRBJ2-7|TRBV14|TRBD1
ASSFKSDRVGYEQY
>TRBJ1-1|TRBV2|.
ASSQLIYAEAF
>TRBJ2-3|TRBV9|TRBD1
ASSGNRGHSTDTQY
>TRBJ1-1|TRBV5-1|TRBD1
ASSPGRGGLEAF
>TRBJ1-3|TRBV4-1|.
ASSQLFRGGNTIY
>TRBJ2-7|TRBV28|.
ASSLVASYEQY
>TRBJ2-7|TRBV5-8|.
ASSLAPGGSLEQY
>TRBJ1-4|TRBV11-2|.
ASSLAPDVTNEKLF
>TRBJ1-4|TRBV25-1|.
ASSVGGTWGGNEKLF
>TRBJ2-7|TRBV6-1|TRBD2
ASSEAGTTYEQY
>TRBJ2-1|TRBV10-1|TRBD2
ASSGGSGNEQF
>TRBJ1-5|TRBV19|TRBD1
ASSIKGQRNSNQPQH
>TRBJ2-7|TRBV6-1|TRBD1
ASSEYAGGYEQY
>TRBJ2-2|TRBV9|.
ASSSRGDTGELF
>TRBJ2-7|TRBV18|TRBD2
ASSPGRLAGAREQY
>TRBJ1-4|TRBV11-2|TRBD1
ASSLGNRGQKLF
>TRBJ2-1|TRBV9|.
ASSVDNSKHYNEQF
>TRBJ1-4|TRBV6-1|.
ASSDYIGAEATNEKLF
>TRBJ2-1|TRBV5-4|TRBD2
ASSPGLAESIYNEQF
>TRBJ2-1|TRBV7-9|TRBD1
ASSSYGTVTYNEQF